Listed here are 31 T cell receptor beta chains from one sample, sequenced in a study of blood T cells in healthy people across ages. The authors ran a second PCR of 7 to 11 cycles using a sample-barcoded 5' primer and a J-beta primer mix. Via MiXCR, TCRdb re-called the 5' RACE reads, giving one row per CDR3 protein. The data contain over 700,000 distinct CDR3 sequences, 20% to 30% of them singletons. These data also featured in a second study, about T cells of mothers and their children.

Sequences were obtained from blood. The receptors stem from a boy aged 10-17 years in good health.

This chain joins TRBV12-3 or TRBV12-4 and TRBJ2-2, with unresolved D. This CDR3 has 14 amino acids. Trimming took 6 bases from V and 6 from J, leaving 14 bases between them. The DNA for the CDR3 is TGTGCCAGCAGCCCCGACGGGCCGGCCGGGGAGCTGTTTTTT. Protein product: CASSPDGPAGELFF.

The chain employs TRBV3-1 and TRBJ2-5; D tentatively reads TRBD1 or TRBD2 (5 bases each). The assigned J gene may be wrong: the sequence end matches TRBJ2-1 better. This CDR3 has 11 amino acids. Germline V gives CDR1 LGHDT, CDR2 YNNKEL (reference sequence). CDR3 region: CASSRGIEQFF. The CDR3 DNA is TGTGCCAGCAGTCGGGGCATTGAGCAGTTCTTC.

This clonotype has a count of ten or more. The CDR3 DNA reads as TGTGCCAGCAGCGTAGGAGACTCCTACAATGAGCAGTTCTTC. The encoded protein is CASSVGDSYNEQFF. This chain links TRBV9 with TRBJ2-1; D is ambiguous. CDR3 size: 14 residues. CDR1 and CDR2 (germline): SGDLS, YYNGEE. Trimming left V 0 bases short and J 0 bases short, with 4 bases between.

The chain recombines TRBV5-1 with TRBJ2-3, with D maybe TRBD1 (6 bases). Trimming pared 5 bases from V and 2 bases from J, leaving 9 bases between. Germline V gives CDR1 SGHRS, CDR2 YFSETQ. The CDR3 length is 13 residues. CDR3 loop: CASRLGATDTQYF. The CDR3 DNA follows: TGCGCCAGCAGACTGGGGGCCACAGATACGCAGTATTTT.

There are a few counts of this clonotype. Written as DNA, the CDR3 is TGTGCCAGCAGCTTAGCACAGGGGAATGGGTACGAGCAGTACTTC. Translating gives CASSLAQGNGYEQYF. V is TRBV7-2 and J is TRBJ2-7; TRBD1 matches at 7 bases. Germline lookup yields CDR1 SGHTA and CDR2 FQGNSA. CDR3 size: 15 residues. V was clipped by 0 bases and J by 4 bases; unmatched bases: 6.

The chain employs TRBV7-6 and TRBJ2-5; tentative D call: TRBD2 (5 bases). The end of the DNA aligns better with TRBJ2-1, so the J call may be wrong. The CDR3 runs 13 residues. Germline V lookup: CDR1 SGHVS, CDR2 FNYEAQ. CDR3 amino acids: CASSADPSGEQFF. As DNA, the CDR3 is TGTGCCAGCAGCGCGGACCCCTCGGGGGAGCAGTTCTTC.

This clonotype was counted only a few times. This CDR3 reads CASSNPGGGSRQFGELFF. The CDR3 nucleotides are TGTGCCAGCAGCAACCCCGGAGGGGGTTCTAGGCAGTTCGGGGAGCTGTTTTTT. The chain is built from TRBV9 and TRBJ2-2; possibly TRBD1 or TRBD2 for D (6 bases each). V dropped 4 bases and J dropped 7 bases, with 26 bases sitting between them. The CDR3 extends over 18 amino acids. The V gene's germline CDR1 is SGDLS and CDR2 YYNGEE.

There are many counts of this clonotype. The rearrangement links TRBV18 to TRBJ1-5, with D uncertain. The germline V and J ends were trimmed by 0 bases and 0 bases, with 12 bases remaining between them. The germline V gene has CDR1 KGHSH and CDR2 LQKENI. The CDR3 is made up of 17 amino acids. CDR3 amino acids: CASSPPYPSGSNQPQHF. DNA for the CDR3: TGTGCCAGCTCACCACCTTACCCCTCAGGTAGCAATCAGCCCCAGCATTTT.

This clonotype appeared a few times. This CDR3 is CASSQDPGNSGNTIYF. The DNA of the CDR3 is TGTGCCAGCAGCCAAGATCCGGGAAACTCTGGAAACACCATATATTTT. The chain uses TRBV3-1 and TRBJ1-3; D gene uncertain. Germline V gene sequence: CDR1 LGHDT, CDR2 YNNKEL (reference sequence). CDR3 size: 16 residues. V gave up 0 bases and J gave up 0 bases, with 9 bases separating them.

This clonotype was seen only a few times. The rearrangement uses TRBV4-1 and TRBJ2-5; D remains unclear. Matching the DNA end better, TRBJ2-1 makes the J call doubtful. The germline CDR1 and CDR2 sequences are MGHRA and YSYEKL. This CDR3 is built from 14 residues. CDR3 protein: CASSQDWPDNEQFF. The CDR3 DNA reads TGCGCCAGCAGCCAAGATTGGCCAGACAATGAGCAGTTCTTC.

The chain combines TRBV5-1 with TRBJ2-1; 9 bases are shared with TRBD1. Trimming removed 0 bases from V and 5 bases from J; junction bases left unmatched: 12. The CDR3 loop spans 18 amino acids. Germline V gives CDR1 SGHRS, CDR2 YFSETQ. The CDR3 spells CASSLAAGQGGFHNEQFF. CDR3 in DNA: TGCGCCAGCAGCTTGGCCGCGGGACAGGGTGGCTTCCACAATGAGCAGTTCTTC.

V gene TRBV12-3 or TRBV12-4 combines with J gene TRBJ2-5; either TRBD1 or TRBD2 may fit D (5 bases each). CDR3 size: 14 residues. V was pared by 5 bases and J by 4 bases, with 14 bases between. The CDR3 DNA reads as TGTGCCAGCAGTCCGGGGCCAGGTCGAGAGACCCAGTACTTC. Protein sequence: CASSPGPGRETQYF.

The CDR3 nucleotides read TGCGCCAGCAGCTCGGTAGGATACAGCGACAATGAAAAACTGTTTTTT. Translating it yields CASSSVGYSDNEKLFF. V usage is TRBV5-1 and J usage is TRBJ1-4; D ambiguous. V shed 3 bases and J shed 5 bases, with 17 bases lying between them. The CDR3 loop spans 16 amino acids. Germline lookup yields CDR1 SGHRS and CDR2 YFSETQ. Full variable domain (rest looked up from reference TRBV5-1 and TRBJ1-4): KAGVTQTPRYLIKTRGQQVTLSCSPISGHRSVSWYQQTPGQGLQFLFEYFSETQRNKGNFPGRFSGRQFSNSRSEMNVSTLELGDSALYLCASSSVGYSDNEKLFFGSGTQLSVL.

This clonotype has a handful of counts. One end of the junction does not line up with germline, which may come from a read error. The chain uses TRBV6-5 and TRBJ2-7; D possibly corresponds to TRBD1 (5 bases). Germline assignment: CDR1 MNHEY and CDR2 SVGAGI. This CDR3 is 13 amino acids long. CDR3 sequence reads: CTSRAPRSYEQYF. CDR3 DNA: TGTACCAGCAGGGCTCCGAGGTCCTACGAGCAGTACTTC.

This clonotype showed up just a few times. One end of the junction is discordant with germline, which a read error may explain. The chain combines TRBV28 with TRBJ2-5; 15 bases line up with TRBD2. Near its end, the DNA agrees better with TRBJ2-1, so the J call may be wrong. CDR1 and CDR2 (germline): MDHEN, SYDVKM. The CDR3 length is 16 residues. The CDR3 loop is CAGSWTSGRAWDEQFF. The CDR3 nucleotides read TGTGCCGGCAGTTGGACTAGCGGGAGGGCCTGGGATGAGCAGTTCTTC.

The chain links TRBV5-6 to TRBJ2-1; perhaps TRBD2 as D (6 bases). The closer fit of TRBJ2-5 to the DNA end suggests the J call may be wrong. The V gene's germline CDR1 is SGHDT and CDR2 YYEEEE. This CDR3 is built from 13 residues. CDR3 sequence: CASSLGRGSTQYF. CDR3 coding DNA: TGTGCCAGCAGCTTAGGACGGGGGTCGACCCAGTACTTC.

This clonotype was detected ten times or more. V gene TRBV6-2 or TRBV6-3 combines with J gene TRBJ2-7, with 7 bases identical to TRBD1. J lost 4 bases, V lost 5 bases, and 14 bases had no gene match. CDR3 length: 16 amino acids. CDR1 is MNHEY and CDR2 is SVGEGT in the germline V gene. CDR3 region: CASSPGQARTGYEQYF. The DNA of the CDR3 is TGTGCCAGCAGTCCCGGACAGGCTAGAACAGGATACGAGCAGTACTTC.

The V call is TRBV20-1, the J call TRBJ2-7; 8 bases fit TRBD2. Unmatched junction bases numbered 14, after V lost 7 bases and J lost 6 bases. Germline CDR1 DFQATT, CDR2 SNEGSKA (reference sequence). The CDR3 loop spans 14 amino acids. The CDR3 is CSGRSFAGGPEQYF. In DNA, the CDR3 is TGCAGTGGGCGATCATTCGCGGGGGGTCCCGAGCAGTACTTC.

The J gene is TRBJ1-2, the V gene TRBV28, with D possibly being TRBD1 (6 bases). The CDR3 contains 12 residues. Deletions cut 7 bases from V and 7 bases from J, with 13 bases between. Germline CDR1 and CDR2: MDHEN and SYDVKM. The CDR3 here is CASTTGGPGYTF. The CDR3 DNA sequence: TGTGCCAGCACCACGGGGGGCCCTGGCTACACCTTC.

The chain joins TRBV12-3 or TRBV12-4 to TRBJ2-1; D may match TRBD1 or TRBD2 (5 bases each). There are 15 residues in the CDR3. Trimming took 6 bases from V and 2 from J, leaving 14 bases between them. CDR3 residues: CASSPRGEPYNEQFF. Written as DNA, the CDR3 is TGTGCCAGCAGCCCTAGGGGAGAACCCTACAATGAGCAGTTCTTC.

The V and J genes are TRBV4-1 and TRBJ1-1; D might be TRBD1 (6 bases). The V end was cut by 8 bases, the J end by 5 bases, with 18 bases between. The CDR3 runs to 14 residues. Germline V lookup: CDR1 MGHRA, CDR2 YSYEKL. The chain's CDR3 is CASGFQGRGTEAFF. The CDR3 nucleotides are TGCGCCAGCGGCTTCCAGGGGCGGGGGACTGAAGCTTTCTTT.

This clonotype was detected a few times. Mismatch with germline at one junction end may stem from a read error. The chain couples TRBV3-1 to TRBJ2-7, with 7 bases identical to TRBD1. Germline V gene lookup returns CDR1 LGHDT and CDR2 YNNKEL (reference sequence). This CDR3 has 14 residues. CDR3 sequence (DNA): TGTGCCAGCAGCCTTAGACAGGGCTACTACGAGCGGTACTTC. Translating gives CASSLRQGYYERYF.

The rearrangement links TRBV20-1 to TRBJ2-5; the match to TRBD2 covers 9 bases. The CDR3 is made up of 16 amino acids. CDR1 and CDR2 from the germline V gene are DFQATT and SNEGSKA (reference sequence). V lost 3 bases to trimming and J lost 5 bases; unmatched junction nucleotides: 13. CDR3: CSARGLGGGARETQYF. CDR3 in DNA: TGCAGTGCTAGGGGTCTTGGCGGGGGGGCACGGGAGACCCAGTACTTC.

In its sample, this clonotype was seen a few times. The rearrangement uses TRBV12-5 and TRBJ1-5; D is unclear. The CDR3 sequence is 13 residues long. Trimming stripped 1 base from V and 6 bases from J, with 7 bases between. Germline V gives CDR1 LGHNT, CDR2 FRNRAP. In DNA, the CDR3 is TGTGCTAGTGGTTTGGAACAAGGTCAGCCCCAGCATTTT. Translating gives CASGLEQGQPQHF.

This clonotype has just a few counts. V is TRBV20-1 and J is TRBJ2-3; D may be TRBD2 (6 bases). The V end lost 3 bases, the J end lost 1 base, and 8 bases lay between the germline ends. Germline loops: CDR1 DFQATT, CDR2 SNEGSKA (reference sequence). The CDR3 consists of 13 residues. CDR3 sequence (DNA): TGCAGTGCTAGGGAGGGCGGCACAGATACGCAGTATTTT. It yields the protein CSAREGGTDTQYF.

Notes on this clonotype: Sequence at one end of the junction differs from germline and may be a read error. V usage is TRBV7-2 and J usage is TRBJ2-7; 7 bases agree with TRBD1. The CDR3 loop spans 14 amino acids. Germline V gene lookup returns CDR1 SGHTA and CDR2 FQGNSA. CDR3 protein: CASSLATGAYEQYF. The CDR3 DNA sequence: TGCGCCAGCAGCTTAGCTACAGGGGCCTACGAGCAGTACTTC.

This chain joins TRBV7-2 and TRBJ2-7; possible D gene TRBD2, 6 bases. This CDR3 region has 15 residues. Trimming removed 6 bases from V and 0 bases from J, with 15 bases in between. Looked up from germline, CDR1 is SGHTA and CDR2 is FQGNSA. CDR3 nucleotide sequence: TGTGCCAGCAGTTGGGGGGACGGAGGCTCCTACGAGCAGTACTTC. The encoded protein is CASSWGDGGSYEQYF.

This clonotype appeared a few times. Written as DNA, the CDR3 is TGTGCCAGCAGTTCTCCCGGGGGATTGGAGACCCAGTACTTC. It yields the protein CASSSPGGLETQYF. The V call is TRBV28, the J call TRBJ2-5, with D maybe TRBD2 (6 bases). CDR1 is MDHEN and CDR2 is SYDVKM in the germline V gene. CDR3 size: 14 residues. The V gene lost 4 bases and the J gene lost 5 bases, with 14 bases spanning the gap.

The chain has TRBV6-2 or TRBV6-3 and TRBJ2-3, with TRBD2 matching 7 bases. The V and J ends lost 6 bases and 10 bases, in that order; junction bases with no gene match: 10. The CDR3 loop spans 13 amino acids. Germline values: CDR1 MNHEY, CDR2 SVGEGT. CDR3 nucleotide sequence: TGTGCCAGCAGCAATATTGAGCGGGGACCGCAGTATTTT. It translates to CASSNIERGPQYF.

The chain links TRBV9 to TRBJ2-1, with D possibly TRBD2 on 6 matching bases. V was shortened by 4 bases and J by 2 bases, with 13 bases between the two germline ends. The CDR3 extends over 15 amino acids. CDR1 SGDLS and CDR2 YYNGEE come from the germline V gene. In DNA form, the CDR3 reads TGTGCCAGCAGCTCCATAACGGGAGCCTACAATGAGCAGTTCTTC. This gives the protein CASSSITGAYNEQFF.

The chain carries TRBV29-1 and TRBJ2-5; the D gene could be TRBD1 or TRBD2 (5 bases each). V was clipped by 8 bases and J by 3 bases, with 19 bases between them. The CDR3 is 14 residues long. Looked up from germline, CDR1 is SQVTM and CDR2 is ANQGSEA. The CDR3 spells CSLSGRSNKETQYF. CDR3 coding DNA: TGCAGCCTCTCGGGGCGGAGTAATAAAGAGACCCAGTACTTC.